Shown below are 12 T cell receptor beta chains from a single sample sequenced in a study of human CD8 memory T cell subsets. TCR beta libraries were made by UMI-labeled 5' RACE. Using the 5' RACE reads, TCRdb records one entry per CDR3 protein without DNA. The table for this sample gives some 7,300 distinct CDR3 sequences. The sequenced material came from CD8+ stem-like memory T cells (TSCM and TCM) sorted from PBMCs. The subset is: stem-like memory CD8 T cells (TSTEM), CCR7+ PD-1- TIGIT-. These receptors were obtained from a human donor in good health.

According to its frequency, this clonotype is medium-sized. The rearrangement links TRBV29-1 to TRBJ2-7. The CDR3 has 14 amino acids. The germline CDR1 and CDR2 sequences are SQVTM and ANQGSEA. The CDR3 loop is CSVEDREGTYEQYF.

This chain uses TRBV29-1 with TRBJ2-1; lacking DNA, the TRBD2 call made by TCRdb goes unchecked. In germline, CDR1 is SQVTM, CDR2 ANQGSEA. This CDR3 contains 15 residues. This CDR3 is CSVEVASRWADEQFF.

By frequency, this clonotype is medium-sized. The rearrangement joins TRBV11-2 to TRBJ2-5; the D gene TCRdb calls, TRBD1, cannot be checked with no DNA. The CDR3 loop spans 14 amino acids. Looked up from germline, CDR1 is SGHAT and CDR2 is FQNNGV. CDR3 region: CASSMRWDSETQYF.

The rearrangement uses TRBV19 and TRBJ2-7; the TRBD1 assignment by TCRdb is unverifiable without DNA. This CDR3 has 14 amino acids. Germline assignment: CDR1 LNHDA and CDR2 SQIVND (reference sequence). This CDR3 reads CASSLTGGFYEQYF.

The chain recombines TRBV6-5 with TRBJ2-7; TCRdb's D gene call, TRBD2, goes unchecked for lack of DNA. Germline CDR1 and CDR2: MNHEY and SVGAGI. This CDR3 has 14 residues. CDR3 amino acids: CASSPGLAGYEQYF.

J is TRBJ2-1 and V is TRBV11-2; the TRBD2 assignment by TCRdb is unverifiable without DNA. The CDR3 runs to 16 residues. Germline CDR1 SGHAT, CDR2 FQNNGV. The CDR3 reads CASSLMMGGRADEQFF.

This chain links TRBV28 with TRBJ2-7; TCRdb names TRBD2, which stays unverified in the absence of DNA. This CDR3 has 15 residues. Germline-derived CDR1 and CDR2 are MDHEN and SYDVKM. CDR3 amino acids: CASTYIGGVRYEQYF.

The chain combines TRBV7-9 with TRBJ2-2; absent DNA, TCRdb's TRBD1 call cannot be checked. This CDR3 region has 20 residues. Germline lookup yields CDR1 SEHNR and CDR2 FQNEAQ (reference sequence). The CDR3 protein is CASSLATSGTPLAWTGELFF.

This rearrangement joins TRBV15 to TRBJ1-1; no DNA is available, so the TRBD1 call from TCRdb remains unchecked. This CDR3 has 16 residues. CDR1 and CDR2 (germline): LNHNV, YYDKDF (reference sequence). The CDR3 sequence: CATSSHRTGWGTEAFF.

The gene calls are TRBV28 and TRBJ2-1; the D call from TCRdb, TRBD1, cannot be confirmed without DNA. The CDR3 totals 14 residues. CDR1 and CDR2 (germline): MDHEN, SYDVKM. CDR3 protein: CASSPPDRTDEQFF.

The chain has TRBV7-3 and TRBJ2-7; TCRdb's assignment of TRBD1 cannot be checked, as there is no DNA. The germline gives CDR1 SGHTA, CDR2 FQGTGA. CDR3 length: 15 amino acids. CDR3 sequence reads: CASSPTGSNVYEQYF.

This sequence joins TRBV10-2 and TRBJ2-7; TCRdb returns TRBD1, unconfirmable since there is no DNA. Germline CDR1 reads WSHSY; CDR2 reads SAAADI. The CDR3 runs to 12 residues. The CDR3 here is CASSEPGYEQYF.